The next 13 T cell receptor beta chains were all read from a single sample in a study of control samples from healthy donors and cancer patients. Profiling relied on immunoSEQ multiplex PCR, and the TCRdb table lists in-frame clones only, not all of them. The table records some 130,000 clones, around nine tenths of them present only once. The specimen was blood. The receptors originated from a man in his thirties or forties in good health.

The gene calls are TRBV19 and TRBJ2-1; TRBD1 aligns across 9 bases. The CDR3 length is 16 residues. J gave up 5 bases and V 4 bases, and 9 bases lay outside the gene matches. Germline lookup yields CDR1 LNHDA and CDR2 SQIVND (reference sequence). The DNA of the CDR3 is TGTGCCAGTAGTAGCACAGGGGGCTTTATCGACAATGAGCAGTTCTTC. Protein: CASSSTGGFIDNEQFF.

The V call is TRBV7-3, the J call TRBJ2-1; D is unresolved. Deletions cut 4 bases from V and 1 base from J, with 8 bases between. CDR1 and CDR2 from the germline V gene are SGHTA and FQGTGA. This CDR3 comprises 14 residues. This CDR3 reads CASSSQGSYNEQFF. CDR3 DNA: TGTGCCAGCAGCTCCCAAGGGTCCTACAATGAGCAGTTCTTC.

This clone was seen once. Written as DNA, the CDR3 is TGTGCCAGCAGTCAAAGGGGGAGATTCAATCAGCCCCAGCATTTT. This encodes CASSQRGRFNQPQHF. The chain combines TRBV27 with TRBJ1-5, with D maybe TRBD1 (6 bases). V was trimmed by 5 bases and J by 3 bases, leaving 14 bases between them. The CDR3 contains 15 residues. Germline loops: CDR1 MNHEY, CDR2 SMNVEV (reference sequence).

The chain carries TRBV30 and TRBJ2-3; 9 nucleotides align to TRBD2. Germline CDR1 and CDR2: GTSNPN and SVGIG (reference sequence). V was clipped by 7 bases and J by 6 bases; unmatched bases: 14. The CDR3 loop spans 15 amino acids. CDR3 in DNA: TGTGCCTCCAGCCAGGGCGCGGGAGGGTGGGATACGCAGTATTTT. The encoded protein is CASSQGAGGWDTQYF.

CDR3 bases: TGTGCCAGTAGTATCCGCCGACCGTTAGAAATGAACACTGAAGCTTTCTTT. Its protein product is CASSIRRPLEMNTEAFF. The chain combines TRBV19 with TRBJ1-1, with D hard to call. V shed 3 bases and J shed 0 bases, with 17 bases lying between them. CDR3 length equals 17 residues. Germline CDR1 and CDR2: LNHDA and SQIVND (reference sequence).

The rearrangement links TRBV27 to TRBJ2-7, with 8 bases fitting TRBD2. The V and J ends lost 6 bases and 3 bases, in that order; junction bases with no gene match: 13. The CDR3 totals 16 residues. The V gene's germline CDR1 is MNHEY and CDR2 SMNVEV (reference sequence). DNA for the CDR3: TGTGCCAGCAGCGGTTTCCGGGAGGGCAGAGACTACGAGCAGTACTTC. Translating it yields CASSGFREGRDYEQYF.

V and J are TRBV2 and TRBJ2-1, with TRBD2 identical over 10 bases. Germline CDR1 is SNHLY and CDR2 is FYNNEI. Trimming cost V 6 bases and J 8 bases; bases outside gene matches: 4. The CDR3 sequence is 13 residues long. Here the CDR3 DNA reads TGTGCCAGCAGGGGGACTAGCGCCGATGAGCAGTTCTTC. Translated: CASRGTSADEQFF.

CDR3 residues: CASSFQGTSGRNTQYF. DNA of the CDR3: TGTGCCAGCAGTTTTCAAGGGACTAGCGGGAGGAATACGCAGTATTTT. The rearrangement links TRBV27 to TRBJ2-3; TRBD2 aligns across 15 bases. Trimming took 3 bases from V and 7 from J; bases not matched to a gene: 5. The CDR3 spans 16 residues. From germline, CDR1 is MNHEY and CDR2 SMNVEV (reference sequence).

This clone occurred once. This rearrangement joins TRBV28 to TRBJ1-1, with a weak D call TRBD1 (6 bases). Germline V gene data show CDR1 as MDHEN and CDR2 as SYDVKM. The CDR3 extends over 16 amino acids. Trimming removed 5 bases at V and 5 bases at J, with 21 bases between. The CDR3 nucleotides are TGTGCCAGCAGTATGAACGCAGGGGAGCCAGGAACTGAAGCTTTCTTT. This gives the protein CASSMNAGEPGTEAFF. Supplemented by reference TRBV28 and TRBJ1-1, the full variable domain reads DVKVTQSSRYLVKRTGEKVFLECVQDMDHENMFWYRQDPGLGLRLIYFSYDVKMKEKGDIPEGYSVSREKKERFSLILESASTNQTSMYLCASSMNAGEPGTEAFFGQGTRLTVV.

The rearrangement uses TRBV11-3 and TRBJ1-1, with 8 bases identical to TRBD1. Germline V CDR1 and CDR2: SGHNT, YENEEA. The CDR3 has 15 residues. V was clipped by 4 bases and J by 2 bases; unmatched bases: 6. Here the CDR3 DNA reads TGTGCCAGCAGCTCCCTGGACAGGGCCAACACTGAAGCTTTCTTT. This codes for CASSSLDRANTEAFF. The full variable domain, rest sourced from reference TRBV11-3 and TRBJ1-1, is EAGVVQSPRYKIIEKKQPVAFWCNPISGHNTLYWYLQNLGQGPELLIRYENEEAVDDSQLPKDRFSAERLKGVDSTLKIQPAELGDSAVYLCASSSLDRANTEAFFGQGTRLTVV.

The chain carries TRBV7-9 and TRBJ1-1, with D uncertain. The V end lost 5 bases, the J end lost 2 bases, and 15 bases lay between the germline ends. The CDR3 extends over 15 amino acids. CDR1 is SEHNR, CDR2 FQNEAQ, per germline (reference sequence). CDR3 sequence reads: CASSPHPTGNTEAFF. The CDR3 DNA sequence: TGTGCCAGCAGCCCCCACCCGACGGGAAACACTGAAGCTTTCTTT. Full variable domain (rest looked up from reference TRBV7-9 and TRBJ1-1): DTGVSQNPRHKITKRGQNVTFRCDPISEHNRLYWYRQTLGQGPEFLTYFQNEAQLEKSRLLSDRFSAERPKGSFSTLEIQRTEQGDSAMYLCASSPHPTGNTEAFFGQGTRLTVV.

This clone turned up a few times. The chain joins TRBV15 to TRBJ2-1, with a possible D match to TRBD2 (6 bases). The V end was cut by 1 base, the J end by 6 bases, with 10 bases between. The CDR3 covers 14 residues. Germline loops: CDR1 LNHNV, CDR2 YYDKDF (reference sequence). The CDR3 sequence: CATSRVEGINEQFF. The CDR3 DNA is TGTGCCACCAGCAGAGTGGAGGGAATCAATGAGCAGTTCTTC.

This chain connects TRBV5-6 to TRBJ2-5; D may be TRBD1 (5 bases). The germline V gene has CDR1 SGHDT and CDR2 YYEEEE. This CDR3 comprises 14 residues. V lost 7 bases, J lost 2 bases, and 15 bases lay in between. CDR3 sequence: CASFSGIRQETQYF. CDR3 DNA sequence: TGTGCCAGCTTCTCAGGGATCAGGCAAGAGACCCAGTACTTC.